The next 22 T cell receptor beta chains were all read from a single sample in a study of T-cell memory formation after mild COVID-19. TCRdb fed the 5' RACE reads into MiXCR, producing one record per CDR3 protein. The data show tens of thousands of distinct CDR3 sequences, about 16% seen once. Sequenced sample: PBMCs or a T cell subset sorted from them (not recorded which). Receptors originate from an adult who had mild COVID-19 (a few samples of this study predate the infection). Cell type and time point are not known.

The chain employs TRBV4-2 and TRBJ1-2, with D perhaps TRBD1 (5 bases). This CDR3 is 15 amino acids long. Germline values: CDR1 LGHNA, CDR2 YNFKEQ. Trimming removed 1 base from V and 6 bases from J, with 15 bases in between. This chain's CDR3 is CASSQGISGGNGYTF. CDR3 coding DNA: TGTGCCAGCAGCCAAGGTATATCTGGGGGGAATGGCTACACCTTC.

This clonotype has a count of ten or more. V usage is TRBV29-1 and J usage is TRBJ2-7; 9 bases are shared with TRBD1. Germline CDR1 is SQVTM and CDR2 is ANQGSEA. This CDR3 has 15 amino acids. After removal of 4 bases from V and 0 bases from J, the junction contained 7 bases not matched to a gene. CDR3 protein: CSVVFGTGISYEQYF. The CDR3 nucleotides are TGCAGCGTTGTCTTCGGGACAGGGATCTCCTACGAGCAGTACTTC.

This clonotype was recorded once. The chain recombines TRBV7-2 with TRBJ1-5, with D unresolved. V gave up 5 bases and J gave up 11 bases, with 19 bases separating them. CDR1 is SGHTA and CDR2 is FQGNSA in the germline V gene. CDR3 length: 14 amino acids. CDR3: CASSERVGFSAQHF. CDR3 sequence (DNA): TGTGCCAGCAGCGAAAGGGTTGGGTTTTCGGCCCAGCATTTT.

This clonotype was recorded at least ten times. The chain uses TRBV5-1 and TRBJ2-5; no firm D call. Germline V CDR1 and CDR2: SGHRS, YFSETQ. Deletions cut 0 bases from V and 5 bases from J, with 5 bases between. There are 12 residues in the CDR3. The CDR3 nucleotides are TGCGCCAGCAGCTTGGAAGGGGAGACCCAGTACTTC. It encodes CASSLEGETQYF.

This clonotype showed up many times. One end of the junction is discordant with germline, which a read error may explain. The rearrangement joins TRBV12-3 or TRBV12-4 to TRBJ2-7; maybe TRBD2 (6 bases). This CDR3 region has 13 residues. The CDR3 loop is CASRLAASYEQYF. CDR3 DNA: TGTGCCAGCAGATTAGCGGCCTCCTACGAGCAGTACTTC.

Ten or more counts support this clonotype. This rearrangement joins TRBV7-3 to TRBJ2-3; 9 nucleotides agree with TRBD2. This CDR3 has 18 residues. Germline V gene data show CDR1 as SGHTA and CDR2 as FQGTGA. V shed 5 bases and J 4 bases; nucleotides not matched to a gene: 16. CDR3 region: CASSPTPGAGGLSDTQYF. DNA of the CDR3: TGTGCCAGCAGCCCGACCCCTGGGGCGGGGGGGCTTTCAGATACGCAGTATTTT.

This clonotype was counted ten times or more. The rearrangement uses TRBV6-1 and TRBJ1-1; unclear D gene. Looked up from germline, CDR1 is MNHNS and CDR2 is SASEGT. The CDR3 covers 13 residues. V lost 4 bases, J lost 0 bases, and 6 bases lay in between. The CDR3 loop is CASSGGMNTEAFF. The CDR3 DNA is TGTGCCAGCAGTGGTGGGATGAACACTGAAGCTTTCTTT.

This clonotype was picked up many times. The chain links TRBV7-2 to TRBJ1-1; no clear D gene. From germline, CDR1 is SGHTA and CDR2 FQGNSA. The V gene lost 5 bases and the J gene lost 3 bases, with 13 bases spanning the gap. The CDR3 loop spans 14 amino acids. In DNA, the CDR3 is TGTGCCAGCAGCCCCCGCCTGAGGGACACTGAAGCTTTCTTT. This codes for CASSPRLRDTEAFF.

This clonotype was counted many times. The chain joins TRBV12-3 or TRBV12-4 to TRBJ1-1; TRBD1 might be the D (5 bases). The length of the CDR3 is 16 residues. Trimming stripped 6 bases from V and 1 base from J, with 18 bases between. The CDR3 nucleotides read TGTGCCAGCAGCGTGGCAACGGGCGGGGGGAACACTGAAGCTTTCTTT. It codes for CASSVATGGGNTEAFF.

In its sample, this clonotype was seen many times. J is TRBJ2-1 and V is TRBV29-1; D is possibly TRBD2 (6 bases). This CDR3 has 15 residues. Between the trimmed V and J ends, which lost 7 bases and 5 bases, there was a span of 21 bases. CDR1 and CDR2 (germline): SQVTM, ANQGSEA. CDR3 in amino acids: CSGSMGLRTNNEQFF. CDR3 DNA sequence: TGCAGCGGATCTATGGGACTCCGTACGAACAATGAGCAGTTCTTC.

This clonotype has a handful of counts. The chain combines TRBV2 with TRBJ2-3, with TRBD2 identical over 8 bases. Germline loops: CDR1 SNHLY, CDR2 FYNNEI. The CDR3 has 16 residues. V was pared by 8 bases and J by 1 base, with 11 bases of the junction left unmatched. The CDR3 is CASRREGGGGTDTQYF. CDR3 nucleotide sequence: TGTGCCAGCCGCCGGGAGGGGGGCGGAGGCACAGATACGCAGTATTTT.

In this sample, this clonotype turned up many times. The chain employs TRBV7-3 and TRBJ2-5; D could derive from TRBD1 or TRBD2 (5 bases each). In germline, CDR1 is SGHTA, CDR2 FQGTGA. This CDR3 has 15 residues. The V and J ends lost 2 bases and 5 bases respectively, with 15 bases between them. CDR3 residues: CASSLSGSGRETQYF. For the CDR3, the DNA is TGTGCCAGCAGCTTATCAGGGTCGGGGCGGGAGACCCAGTACTTC. The full variable domain, rest sourced from reference TRBV7-3 and TRBJ2-5, is GAGVSQTPSNKVTEKGKYVELRCDPISGHTALYWYRQSLGQGPEFLIYFQGTGAADDSGLPNDRFFAVRPEGSVSTLKIQRTERGDSAVYLCASSLSGSGRETQYFGPGTRLLVL.

This clonotype has at least ten counts. This chain joins TRBV20-1 and TRBJ1-6; D is uncertain. This CDR3 comprises 14 residues. Trimming pared 5 bases from V and 3 bases from J, leaving 11 bases between. Per the germline V gene, CDR1 is DFQATT and CDR2 is SNEGSKA (reference sequence). The CDR3 bases are TGCAGTGCTCCTATGGCAGACTATAATTCACCCCTCCACTTT. This codes for CSAPMADYNSPLHF.

This clonotype was observed at least ten times. CDR3 in DNA: TGTGCCAGCAGTTTAAGACGCTACGAGCAGTACTTC. This sequence encodes CASSLRRYEQYF. V gene TRBV12-3 or TRBV12-4 combines with J gene TRBJ2-7, with D unresolved. Trimming stripped 2 bases from V and 3 bases from J, with 5 bases between. This CDR3 contains 12 residues.

In its sample, this clonotype was seen many times. This chain links TRBV5-1 with TRBJ1-1; 11 bases fit TRBD1. The CDR3 has 14 residues. J lost 6 bases, V lost 3 bases, and 4 bases had no gene match. Germline assignment: CDR1 SGHRS and CDR2 YFSETQ. CDR3 DNA: TGCGCCAGCAGCTCGGGACAGGGGGATGCTGAAGCTTTCTTT. This sequence encodes CASSSGQGDAEAFF.

This clonotype was counted at least ten times. V is TRBV3-1 and J is TRBJ2-3, with 12 bases fitting TRBD2. V shed 4 bases and J 2 bases; nucleotides not matched to a gene: 7. The V gene's germline CDR1 is LGHDT and CDR2 YNNKEL (reference sequence). CDR3 length: 17 residues. The CDR3 region has the DNA TGTGCCAGCAGCCTCCGACTAGCGGGAGAGATCACAGATACGCAGTATTTT. As protein: CASSLRLAGEITDTQYF.

This clonotype has at least ten counts. This chain uses TRBV12-3 or TRBV12-4 with TRBJ2-2; D is ambiguous. The CDR3 totals 13 residues. Trimming stripped 1 base from V and 4 bases from J, with 4 bases between. CDR3 bases: TGTGCCAGCAGTTTAGGGCTCACCGGGGAGCTGTTTTTT. Translation: CASSLGLTGELFF.

This clonotype came up a few times. The chain links TRBV15 to TRBJ2-4; possible D gene TRBD2, 6 bases. The CDR3 length is 15 residues. V lost 5 bases, J lost 0 bases, and 11 bases lay in between. CDR1 and CDR2 from the germline V gene are LNHNV and YYDKDF (reference sequence). CDR3 in amino acids: CATSRGGSAKNIQYF. The CDR3 nucleotides are TGTGCCACCAGCCGGGGAGGTTCAGCCAAAAACATTCAGTACTTC.

The J gene is TRBJ2-7, the V gene TRBV27, with D perhaps TRBD2 (5 bases). V gave up 3 bases and J gave up 3 bases, with 12 bases separating them. Germline CDR1 and CDR2: MNHEY and SMNVEV (reference sequence). The CDR3 has 14 amino acids. The CDR3 region is CASSFGVWGYEQYF. DNA for the CDR3: TGTGCCAGCAGTTTCGGGGTCTGGGGCTACGAGCAGTACTTC.

There are many counts of this clonotype. J is TRBJ2-5 and V is TRBV29-1; possibly TRBD1 for D (6 bases). Germline lookup yields CDR1 SQVTM and CDR2 ANQGSEA. The CDR3 has 14 residues. Between the trimmed V and J ends, which lost 0 bases and 5 bases, there was a span of 13 bases. CDR3 region: CSVEDLWGRETQYF. The CDR3, as DNA: TGCAGCGTTGAAGACTTGTGGGGGCGGGAGACCCAGTACTTC.

This clonotype was recorded many times. The chain is built from TRBV4-3 and TRBJ2-7, with D tentatively TRBD1 (5 bases). V was pared by 3 bases and J by 2 bases, with 14 bases between. In germline, CDR1 is LGHNA, CDR2 YSLEER. CDR3 length: 15 amino acids. CDR3 in DNA: TGCGCCAGCAGCCACGACAGTCGCCCCCCCTACGAGCAGTACTTC. This codes for CASSHDSRPPYEQYF.

By its share, this clonotype is medium-sized (0.01 to 0.1%). The J gene is TRBJ2-1, the V gene TRBV7-8; 10 bases fit TRBD2. Trimming cost V 1 base and J 4 bases; bases outside gene matches: 1. CDR3 size: 15 residues. Germline V gives CDR1 SGHVS, CDR2 FQNEAQ. CDR3 in amino acids: CASSLGLAGYNEQFF. In DNA, the CDR3 is TGTGCCAGCAGCTTAGGACTAGCGGGTTACAATGAGCAGTTCTTC.